The 9 T cell receptor beta chains presented below share a single source sample, sequenced in a study of T cell responses to AZD1222 COVID-19 vaccine. TCRdb's table, derived via immunoSEQ multiplex PCR, lists solely in-frame clones and lacks some. The sample yields 120,000 to 150,000 clones, 88% seen once. The sequenced sample was peripheral blood, obtained on day 0 of AZD1222 vaccination. The receptor source for this set is an adult in good health.

This rearrangement joins TRBV14 to TRBJ2-2; D not resolved. The CDR3 is 13 amino acids. Germline assignment: CDR1 SGHDN and CDR2 FVKESK. The V end was cut by 2 bases, the J end by 8 bases, with 9 bases between. The CDR3 nucleotides read TGTGCCAGCAGCCAACCCATAGGAGGGGAGCTGTTTTTT. It is translated as CASSQPIGGELFF.

The chain couples TRBV27 to TRBJ2-7; tentatively, D is TRBD2 (5 bases). Trimming pared 4 bases from V and 5 bases from J, leaving 12 bases between. The germline CDR1 and CDR2 sequences are MNHEY and SMNVEV (reference sequence). The CDR3 length is 13 residues. The DNA of the CDR3 is TGTGCCAGCAGTTCCTCCGAGGGAAACGAGCAGTACTTC. This encodes CASSSSEGNEQYF.

The chain is built from TRBV6-5 and TRBJ1-1; a possible D gene is TRBD1 (5 bases). Trimming pared 7 bases from V and 1 base from J, leaving 7 bases between. Looked up from germline, CDR1 is MNHEY and CDR2 is SVGAGI. This CDR3 region has 12 residues. The DNA of the CDR3 is TGTGCCAGCACGACAGCGAACACTGAAGCTTTCTTT. Translating it yields CASTTANTEAFF.

The V call is TRBV18, the J call TRBJ1-4; D perhaps matches TRBD1 (5 bases). The germline V gene encodes CDR1 KGHSH and CDR2 LQKENI. The germline V and J ends were trimmed by 3 bases and 7 bases, with 15 bases remaining between them. This CDR3 contains 15 residues. For the CDR3, the DNA is TGTGCCAGCTCACCTCGACAGTACTACGGTGAAAAACTGTTTTTT. Translated: CASSPRQYYGEKLFF. Full variable domain (remainder filled in from reference TRBV18 and TRBJ1-4): NAGVMQNPRHLVRRRGQEARLRCSPMKGHSHVYWYRQLPEEGLKFMVYLQKENIIDESGMPKERFSAEFPKEGPSILRIQQVVRGDSAAYFCASSPRQYYGEKLFFGSGTQLSVL.

V is TRBV3-1 (or the pseudogene TRBV3-2) and J is TRBJ2-7, with D unclear. From germline, CDR1 is LGHDT and CDR2 YNNKEL (reference sequence). The CDR3 totals 12 residues. The V gene lost 4 bases and the J gene lost 0 bases, with 4 bases spanning the gap. The CDR3 sequence: CASSLSSYEQYF. The CDR3 DNA reads as TGTGCCAGCAGCCTGAGCTCCTACGAGCAGTACTTC.

The chain uses TRBV4-1 and TRBJ1-1; TRBD1 might be the D (5 bases). The germline gives CDR1 MGHRA, CDR2 YSYEKL. Trimming took off 1 base at V and 1 base at J, with 13 bases between the two ends. The CDR3 spans 16 residues. The CDR3 DNA sequence: TGCGCCAGCAGCCAAGTACAGGATTACAGGAACACTGAAGCTTTCTTT. This sequence encodes CASSQVQDYRNTEAFF.

This clone has a single count. V usage is TRBV7-9 and J usage is TRBJ1-1, with no clear D. V gave up 1 base and J gave up 4 bases, with 7 bases separating them. Germline V gene sequence: CDR1 SEHNR, CDR2 FQNEAQ (reference sequence). This CDR3 is built from 13 residues. This CDR3 is CASSLDMGTEAFF. The CDR3 nucleotides read TGTGCCAGCAGCTTAGACATGGGCACTGAAGCTTTCTTT.

The CDR3 here is CASSSPVGQGTQGGYTF. The CDR3 DNA reads TGTGCCAGCAGTTCCCCCGTGGGACAGGGGACCCAAGGTGGCTACACCTTC. The chain recombines TRBV6-2 or TRBV6-3 with TRBJ1-2; 10 nucleotides match TRBD1. V shed 4 bases, J shed 7 bases, and the junction held 15 bases outside the gene matches. CDR3 length: 17 residues. The V gene's germline CDR1 is MNHEY and CDR2 SVGEGT.

The rearrangement uses TRBV13 and TRBJ2-4, with 9 bases lining up with TRBD2. There are 14 residues in the CDR3. Germline CDR1 and CDR2: PRHDT and FYEKMQ (reference sequence). Trimming removed 1 base from V and 12 bases from J; junction bases left unmatched: 7. In nucleotides, the CDR3 is TGTGCCAGCAGCTTAGTCAGCGGGAGGAGGGATCAGTACTTC. Residues: CASSLVSGRRDQYF.